What follows describes a single T cell receptor (beta chain). The authors amplified TCR beta CDR3 regions from RNA transcripts. The authors performed first-round RT-PCR with HTBI primers and then a second-round multiplex PCR. TCRdb passed the multiplex PCR reads through MiXCR, listing each CDR3 protein once. The data show a few hundred thousand distinct CDR3 sequences, with roughly 20% seen just once and more than 2.5% held by the top ten. These data are taken from a study of Graves' ophthalmopathy and Graves' hyperthyroidism. The diagnostic workup employed clinical symptoms, serum thyroxine, TRAb, thyroid ultrasound and orbital computed tomography. This TCR came from a woman younger than 30 with stable Graves' hyperthyroidism. Source material: peripheral blood.

CDR3 bases: TGTGCCAGCAGCACATTTCTAGCGGGAGGGCCCTACGAGCAGTACTTC. It yields the protein CASSTFLAGGPYEQYF. The V call is TRBV11-2, the J call TRBJ2-7; 12 nucleotides agree with TRBD2. With V trimmed by 5 bases and J by 2 bases, 7 bases remained unmatched. The CDR3 extends over 16 amino acids. Germline V gene lookup returns CDR1 SGHAT and CDR2 FQNNGV.